This T cell receptor (beta chain) is from a study of blood T cell repertoires in COVID-19. In the study overall: Some COVID-19 samples were acute and others convalescent; all came from the United States, Italy and Spain. In each case, the material was cDNA or gDNA derived from T cells, B-cell-depleted T cells, or PBMCs.

The authors' processing: Amplification of reference gene primers provided the estimated nucleated cell counts. Assay: immunoSEQ multiplex PCR; the TCRdb copy retains only in-frame clones and omits some. V, J and clone size are taken as reported in that table, and D and trimming were inferred from the DNA itself. The sample lists about 400,000 clones; 75% to 90% were seen once. Germline V gives CDR1 SEHNR, CDR2 FQNEAQ (reference sequence). This CDR3 comprises 16 residues. With 5 bases clipped from V and 4 bases from J, the junction kept 13 bases outside the gene matches. The sequenced sample was peripheral blood. The rearrangement uses TRBV7-9 and TRBJ1-1; 7 bases line up with TRBD1. The TCR originated in a young woman with active or convalescent COVID-19. The CDR3 is CASSPFPDRTGTEAFF. CDR3 sequence (DNA): TGTGCCAGCAGCCCTTTCCCGGACAGGACGGGCACTGAAGCTTTCTTT.